This paragraph covers one T cell receptor beta chain sequence. As yet, its antigen is unknown. Time point here: pretreatment peripheral blood. The CDR3 runs to 18 residues. CDR1 and CDR2 from the germline V gene are SGHRS and YFSETQ. The V and J ends lost 3 bases and 8 bases, in that order; junction bases with no gene match: 11. This specimen belongs to a study of PD-L1 blockade in urothelial cancer. Across the study: Patients had received 0 to 3 prior chemotherapy regimens.

Whole-study results and caveats: Clones that were tumor-associated expanded more in the blood of durable-benefit patients at 3 weeks.

Clones were read by immunoSEQ multiplex PCR, and TCRdb kept only the in-frame ones, dropping some. The sample contains 95,000 to 100,000 clones, around 87% of which appear only once. Sequencing was performed on PBMCs, taken around atezolizumab (anti-PD-L1) treatment. The gene calls are TRBV5-1 and TRBJ2-1; 16 bases are shared with TRBD2. This TCR was recovered from a man between 60 and 75 years old with urothelial cancer. The CDR3 region is CASSSGTSGGVGWDEQFF. For the CDR3, the DNA is TGCGCCAGCAGCTCCGGGACTAGCGGGGGGGTAGGGTGGGATGAGCAGTTCTTC.